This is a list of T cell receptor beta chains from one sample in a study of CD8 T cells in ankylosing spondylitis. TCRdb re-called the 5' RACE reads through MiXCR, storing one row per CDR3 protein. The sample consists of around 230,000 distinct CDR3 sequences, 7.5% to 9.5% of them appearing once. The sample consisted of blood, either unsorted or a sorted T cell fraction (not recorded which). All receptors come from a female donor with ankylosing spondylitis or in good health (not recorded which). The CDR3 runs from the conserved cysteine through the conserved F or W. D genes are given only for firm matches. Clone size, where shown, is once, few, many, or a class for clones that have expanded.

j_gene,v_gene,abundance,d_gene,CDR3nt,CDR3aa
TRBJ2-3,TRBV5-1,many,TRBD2,TGCGCCAGCAGCTTGGCGGGAGGGCCTAGCACAGATACGCAGTATTTT,CASSLAGGPSTDTQYF
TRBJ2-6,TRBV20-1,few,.,TGCAGTGCTACAGGGGCTGGTGGGGCCAACGTCCTGACTTTC,CSATGAGGANVLTF
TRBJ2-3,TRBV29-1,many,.,TGCGGGGGTGCGACCACAGATACGCAGTATTTT,CGGATTDTQYF
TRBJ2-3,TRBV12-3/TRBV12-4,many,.,TGTGCCAGCAGTTTTGGTAGCACAGATACGCAGTATTTT,CASSFGSTDTQYF
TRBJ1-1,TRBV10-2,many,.,TGCGCCAGCAGTGAGTCAGGCAGAAGGAACACTGAAGCTTTCTTT,CASSESGRRNTEAFF
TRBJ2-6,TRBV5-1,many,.,TGCGCCAGCAGCCTCCTAAGGGACTCTGGGGCCAACGTCCTGACTTTC,CASSLLRDSGANVLTF
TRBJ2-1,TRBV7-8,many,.,TGTGCCAGCAGCTCCGGACGGAATTATTACAATGAGCAGTTCTTC,CASSSGRNYYNEQFF
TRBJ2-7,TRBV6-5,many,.,TGTGCCAGCAGTTACGTCCTTGCGGGATCCTACGAGCAGTACTTC,CASSYVLAGSYEQYF
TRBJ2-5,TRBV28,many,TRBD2,TGTGCCAGCAGACAATCACGGGGGGGAGAGACCCAGTACTTC,CASRQSRGGETQYF
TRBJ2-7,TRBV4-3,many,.,TGCGCCAGCAGCCCCGGTCAGGGGATCCACGAGCAGTACTTC,CASSPGQGIHEQYF
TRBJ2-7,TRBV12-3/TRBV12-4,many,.,TGTGCCAGCAGTTTAGGACACTACGAGCAGTACTTC,CASSLGHYEQYF
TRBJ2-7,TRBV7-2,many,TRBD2,TGTGCCAGCAGCTCGACTCCCGGGGGGTACGAGCAGTACTTC,CASSSTPGGYEQYF
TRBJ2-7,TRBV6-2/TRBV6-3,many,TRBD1,TGTGCCAGCAGTTGGGGCCTGGACAGGGGGCACGACGAGCAGTACTTC,CASSWGLDRGHDEQYF
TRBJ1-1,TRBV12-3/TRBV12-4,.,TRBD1,TGTGCCAGCAGGGCTACAGGGGGCACTGAAGCTTTCTTT,CASRATGGTEAFF
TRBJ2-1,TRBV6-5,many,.,TGTGCCAGCAGCTCCCTACCGGGGAAGCAGTTCTTC,CASSSLPGKQFF
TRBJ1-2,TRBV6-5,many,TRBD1,TGTGCCAGCAGTTACCGGGACAGCATCTATGGCTACACCTTC,CASSYRDSIYGYTF
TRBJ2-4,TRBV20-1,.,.,TGCAGTGCTCCACCTGGGGGAATAGCCAAAAACATTCAGTACTTC,CSAPPGGIAKNIQYF
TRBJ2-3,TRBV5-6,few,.,TGTGCCAGCAACGGCCGCGGACGGGGATATACGCAGTATTTT,CASNGRGRGYTQYF
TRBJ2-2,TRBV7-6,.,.,TGTGCCAGCAGCTTTTACTCACGAGCTGGCGGGGAGCTGTTTTTT,CASSFYSRAGGELFF
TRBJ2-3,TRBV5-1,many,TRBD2,TGCGCCAGCAGCCTGGGACTAGCGGTAGATACGCAGTATTTT,CASSLGLAVDTQYF
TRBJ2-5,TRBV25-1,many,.,TGTGCCAGCAGTGAATCGGGATGGGATACCCAGTACTTC,CASSESGWDTQYF
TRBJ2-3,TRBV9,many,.,TGTGCCAGCAGCGTGACAGGAGACACAGATACGCAGTATTTT,CASSVTGDTDTQYF
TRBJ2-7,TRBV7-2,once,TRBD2,TGTGCCAGCCGACTAGCGGGGACCTACGAGCACTACTTC,CASRLAGTYEHYF
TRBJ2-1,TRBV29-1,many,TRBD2,TGCAGCGTTGAAGTCGGGACTAGCGGGAGGTACAATGAGCAGTTCTTC,CSVEVGTSGRYNEQFF
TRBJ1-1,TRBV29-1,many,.,TGCAGCGCCTCCCCCCTTATCAGGGGCACTGAAGCTTTCTTT,CSASPLIRGTEAFF
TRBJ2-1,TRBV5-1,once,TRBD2,TGCGCCAGCAGCTCGGGACTAGCGGGACGGGGTGAGCAGTTCTTC,CASSSGLAGRGEQFF
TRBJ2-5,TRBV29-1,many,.,TGCAGCGTTCCGGGGCCATCCGAAGAGACCCAGTACTTC,CSVPGPSEETQYF
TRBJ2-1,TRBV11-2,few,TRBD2,TGTGCCAGCAGCTTAGGTGTCTCCGGGAGGCCCTCCTACAATGAGCAGTTCTTC,CASSLGVSGRPSYNEQFF
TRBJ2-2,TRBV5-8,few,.,TGTGCCAGCAGCTTGGATTGGGGGAGTGGCGGGGAGCTGTTTTTT,CASSLDWGSGGELFF
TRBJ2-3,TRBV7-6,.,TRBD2,TGTGCCAGCAGCTTAAGCCGGACTAGCGGGACCACTATGATGGATACGCAGTATTTT,CASSLSRTSGTTMMDTQYF
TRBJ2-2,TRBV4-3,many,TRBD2,TGCGCCAGCAGCCAGGACTCCGAGGGGAGCGGGAGAGTGAACACCGGGGAGCTGTTTTTT,CASSQDSEGSGRVNTGELFF
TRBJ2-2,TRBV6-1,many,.,TGTGCCAGCAGATCCGGGACCTCGAGGGAGCTGTTTTTT,CASRSGTSRELFF
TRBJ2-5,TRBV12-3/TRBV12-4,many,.,TGTGCCAGCAGTTTTCTTCAAGAGACCCAGTACTTC,CASSFLQETQYF
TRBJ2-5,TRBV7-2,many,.,TGTGCCAGCAGCTTAGCTCTGGCAGAGACCCAGTACTTC,CASSLALAETQYF
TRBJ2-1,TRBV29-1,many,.,TGCAGCGCAGAACCTTGGGGACCGAATGAGCAGTTCTTC,CSAEPWGPNEQFF
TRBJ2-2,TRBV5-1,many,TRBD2,TGCGCCAGCAGCTTGGTGGTAGCGGGAACCGGGGAGCTGTTTTTT,CASSLVVAGTGELFF
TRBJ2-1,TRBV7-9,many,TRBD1,TGTGCCAGCAGCTTAGGGGGGACAGGGCCCTTCAATGAGCAGTTCTTC,CASSLGGTGPFNEQFF
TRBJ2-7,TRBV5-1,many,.,TGCGCCAGCAGCTTGCTTGAGAGCTCCTACGAGCAGTACTTC,CASSLLESSYEQYF
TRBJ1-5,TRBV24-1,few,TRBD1,TGTGCCACCAGTGATGGGACCGGGACAGGTCGCAATCAGCCCCAGCATTTT,CATSDGTGTGRNQPQHF
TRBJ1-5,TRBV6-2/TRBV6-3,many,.,TGTGCCAGCAGCGCAGGGGCAACTCAGCCCCAGCATTTT,CASSAGATQPQHF
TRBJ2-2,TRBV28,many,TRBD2,TGTGCCAGCAGCCCCACTAGCGGGACGGTCACCGGGGAGCTGTTTTTT,CASSPTSGTVTGELFF